The sequence of this T cell receptor beta chain was determined in a study of spatial heterogeneity in lung cancer. Whole-study findings and limits: Within tumors, counts of expanded alpha and beta TCRs tracked tumor mutation counts. Expanded TCR counts, ubiquitous and regional, correlated respectively with ubiquitous and regional nonsynonymous mutation counts.

Germline CDR1 reads SGHNT; CDR2 reads YYREEE (reference sequence). Trimming took off 1 base at V and 6 bases at J, with 11 bases between the two ends. The CDR3 length is 15 residues. Time point defined: sample taken at primary tumor resection. A total of approximately 75 untreated early-stage non-small cell lung cancer patients served as donors. The input material, whole RNA from tumor, nontumor lung or frozen PBMC, was sequenced unsorted. This clonotype was detected ten times or more. Its antigen is unknown. Every TCR cDNA molecule bore a unique molecular identifier. One entry per CDR3 protein results from TCRdb running MiXCR on the 5' RACE reads. The table includes 3,600 or so distinct CDR3 sequences, about an eighth detected once.

This sequence was found in a female donor with early-stage non-small cell lung cancer. Sequenced here: lung tumor tissue, sampled at surgery. V usage is TRBV5-4 and J usage is TRBJ1-6; D not resolved. The CDR3 DNA sequence: TGTGCCAGCAGCTTGATGGTGGGGAGTAATTCACCCCTCCACTTT. Translating gives CASSLMVGSNSPLHF.